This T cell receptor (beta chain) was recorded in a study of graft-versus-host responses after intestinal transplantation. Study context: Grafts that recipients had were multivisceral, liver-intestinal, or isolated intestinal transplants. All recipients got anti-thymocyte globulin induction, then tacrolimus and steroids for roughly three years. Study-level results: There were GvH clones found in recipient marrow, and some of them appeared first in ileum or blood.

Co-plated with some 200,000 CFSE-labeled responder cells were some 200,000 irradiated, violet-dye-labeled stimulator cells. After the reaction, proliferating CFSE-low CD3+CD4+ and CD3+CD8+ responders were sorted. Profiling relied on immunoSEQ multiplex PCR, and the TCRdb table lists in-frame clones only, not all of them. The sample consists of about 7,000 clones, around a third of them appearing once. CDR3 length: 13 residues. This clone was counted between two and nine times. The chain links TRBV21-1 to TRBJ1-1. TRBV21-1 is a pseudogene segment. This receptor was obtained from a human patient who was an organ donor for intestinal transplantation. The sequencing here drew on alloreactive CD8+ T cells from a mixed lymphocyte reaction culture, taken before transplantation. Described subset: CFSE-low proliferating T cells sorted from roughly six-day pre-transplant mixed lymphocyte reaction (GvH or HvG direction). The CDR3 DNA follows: TGTGCCAGCGCCGGAGGAGCGAACACTGAAGCTTTCTTT. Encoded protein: CASAGGANTEAFF.